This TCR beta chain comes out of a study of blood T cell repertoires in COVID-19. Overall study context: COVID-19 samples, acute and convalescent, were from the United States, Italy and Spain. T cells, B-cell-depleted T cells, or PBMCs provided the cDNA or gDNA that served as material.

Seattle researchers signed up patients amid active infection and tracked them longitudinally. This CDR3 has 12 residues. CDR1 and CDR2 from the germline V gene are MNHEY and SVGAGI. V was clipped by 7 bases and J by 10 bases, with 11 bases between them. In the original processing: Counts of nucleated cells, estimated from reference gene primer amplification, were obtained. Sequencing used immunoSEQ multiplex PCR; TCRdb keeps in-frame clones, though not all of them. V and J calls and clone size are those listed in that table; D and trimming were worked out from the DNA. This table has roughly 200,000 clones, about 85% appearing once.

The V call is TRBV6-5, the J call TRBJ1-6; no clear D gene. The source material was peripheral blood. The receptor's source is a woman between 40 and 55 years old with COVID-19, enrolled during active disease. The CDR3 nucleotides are TGTGCCAGCACCGAGGGAAGATCACCCCTCCACTTT. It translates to CASTEGRSPLHF.